This T cell receptor (beta chain) is drawn from a study of blood T cell repertoires in COVID-19. Study-wide background: Acute-phase and convalescent COVID-19 samples originated in the United States, Italy and Spain. The analysed material was cDNA or gDNA that came from T cells, B-cell-depleted T cells, or PBMCs.

Original data processing: The assay estimated nucleated cells by amplifying reference gene primers. Sequencing was performed with immunoSEQ multiplex PCR; in TCRdb, only in-frame clones are kept and a portion is missing. The D gene and trimming were derived from the DNA, and the V and J assignments and clone size from that table. Among about 400,000 clones listed, 88% were seen once. The length of the CDR3 is 16 residues. Germline CDR1 SGHNT, CDR2 YYREEE (reference sequence). V lost 1 base, J lost 14 bases, and 12 bases stayed unmatched. In terms of age and location, participants ranged from about 18 to 95 years and lived in fewer than 30 US areas.

This clonotype originated in a woman aged 40 to 55 with acute COVID-19. Material for sequencing was PBMCs or T cells enriched from blood (not recorded which). The chain is built from TRBV5-4 and TRBJ1-6; 10 bases map to TRBD1. The CDR3 DNA is TGTGCCAGCAGCTTGTACGGGACAGGGGCCAGTCGGGCCCTCCACTTT. Translation: CASSLYGTGASRALHF.